The 24 T cell receptor beta chains below all came from one sample that was sequenced in a study of blood T cell repertoires in COVID-19. Assay: immunoSEQ multiplex PCR; the TCRdb copy retains only in-frame clones and omits some. The sample includes about 160,000 clones, roughly 80% of them seen just once. The material sequenced was peripheral blood. The receptors derive from a woman aged 80 or over with acute or convalescent COVID-19.

This clone was counted between two and nine times. The V and J genes are TRBV5-6 and TRBJ1-5; 8 bases map to TRBD1. Looked up from germline, CDR1 is SGHDT and CDR2 is YYEEEE. CDR3 length: 14 amino acids. The trim removed 3 bases at V and 3 bases at J, leaving 2 bases unmatched. The CDR3 here is CASSWGQVNQPQHF. The CDR3 nucleotides are TGTGCCAGCAGCTGGGGACAGGTCAATCAGCCCCAGCATTTT.

V is TRBV5-1 and J is TRBJ1-6; tentative D call: TRBD1 (5 bases). The CDR3 has 16 amino acids. Per germline, CDR1 SGHRS and CDR2 YFSETQ. V was trimmed by 4 bases and J by 6 bases, leaving 17 bases between them. This CDR3 is CASSPGGIQLNSPLHF. The DNA of the CDR3 is TGCGCCAGCAGCCCTGGGGGGATTCAGCTTAATTCACCCCTCCACTTT.

This chain joins TRBV3-1 (or the pseudogene TRBV3-2) and TRBJ2-4; 7 bases align to TRBD2. The CDR3 length is 15 residues. Germline trimming cut 1 base from V and 0 bases from J; bases unmatched to any gene: 0. Looked up from germline, CDR1 is LGHDT and CDR2 is YNNKEL (reference sequence). CDR3 sequence: CASSQVAGAKNIQYF. The DNA of the CDR3 is TGTGCCAGCAGCCAAGTAGCGGGAGCCAAAAACATTCAGTACTTC.

This clone was seen a few times. CDR3 sequence reads: CASGEVSGGPGEQFF. The CDR3 region has the DNA TGTGCCAGCGGGGAGGTGTCGGGAGGCCCAGGGGAGCAGTTCTTC. The rearrangement uses TRBV25-1 and TRBJ2-1; 7 bases fit TRBD2. This CDR3 comprises 15 residues. Losses at the gene ends were 8 bases for V and 10 bases for J; bases not matched to a gene: 17. Germline V gene sequence: CDR1 MGHDK, CDR2 SYGVNS.

The J gene is TRBJ2-3, the V gene TRBV10-3; 9 nucleotides line up with TRBD2. CDR3 length: 15 amino acids. Germline V gene data show CDR1 as ENHRY and CDR2 as SYGVKD. With V trimmed by 6 bases and J by 0 bases, 4 bases remained unmatched. This CDR3 reads CAISRTSASTDTQYF. The DNA of the CDR3 is TGTGCCATCAGCCGGACTAGCGCAAGCACAGATACGCAGTATTTT.

This chain joins TRBV19 and TRBJ1-3; 9 bases map to TRBD1. CDR1 is LNHDA, CDR2 SQIVND, per germline (reference sequence). Losses at the gene ends were 7 bases for V and 4 bases for J; bases not matched to a gene: 11. CDR3 length: 16 amino acids. The CDR3 DNA is TGTGCCAGTACCACTGCGGGACAGGGCATCGGAAACACCATATATTTT. It specifies CASTTAGQGIGNTIYF.

There are a few counts of this clone. The chain links TRBV2 to TRBJ2-7, with no clear D. V shed 5 bases and J shed 4 bases, with 6 bases lying between them. The CDR3 spans 11 residues. Germline CDR1 SNHLY, CDR2 FYNNEI. The DNA for the CDR3 is TGTGCCAGCAGTTGGCTTTACGAGCAGTACTTC. Protein: CASSWLYEQYF.

This clone came up many times. The chain employs TRBV28 and TRBJ2-6; D perhaps matches TRBD2 (6 bases). V dropped 5 bases and J dropped 1 base, with 36 bases sitting between them. CDR3 size: 24 residues. Germline V gives CDR1 MDHEN, CDR2 SYDVKM. In nucleotides, the CDR3 is TGTGCCAGCAGTCTACGGATAGGGGTCAGGCGGGGTAATTTTGACCCTTCTGGGGCCAACGTCCTGACTTTC. Its translation: CASSLRIGVRRGNFDPSGANVLTF.

J is TRBJ1-2 and V is TRBV19, with D perhaps matching TRBD1 (6 bases). Germline values: CDR1 LNHDA, CDR2 SQIVND (reference sequence). This CDR3 is 14 amino acids long. Trimming took off 5 bases at V and 0 bases at J, with 10 bases between the two ends. The CDR3 loop reads CASSAHRANYGYTF. As DNA, the CDR3 is TGTGCCAGTAGTGCACACAGGGCTAACTATGGCTACACCTTC.

For the CDR3, the DNA is TGTGCCAGCAGCCATAGAAGATTCTCTGGAAACACCATATATTTT. It codes for CASSHRRFSGNTIYF. The V and J genes are TRBV14 and TRBJ1-3, with D uncertain. The CDR3 is made up of 15 amino acids. The germline V gene encodes CDR1 SGHDN and CDR2 FVKESK. V was pared by 3 bases and J by 0 bases, with 9 bases between.

This clone is large by share. The V gene is TRBV5-4, the J gene TRBJ2-2, with a tentative D call TRBD1 (5 bases). The germline V gene has CDR1 SGHNT and CDR2 YYREEE (reference sequence). The CDR3 is 15 residues long. Deletions cut 0 bases from V and 5 bases from J, with 11 bases between. As DNA, the CDR3 is TGTGCCAGCAGCTTGGCGACAGTAGTTACCGGGGAGCTGTTTTTT. Amino acids: CASSLATVVTGELFF.

A remark on this clone: One end of the junction is discordant with germline, which a read error may explain. The V and J genes are TRBV7-9 and TRBJ1-1, with 7 bases matching TRBD1. The germline V gene has CDR1 SEHNR and CDR2 FQNEAQ (reference sequence). The CDR3 loop spans 13 amino acids. The CDR3 loop reads CASSLSDRRLGDF. CDR3 nucleotides: TGTGCCAGCAGCTTATCGGACAGGAGGCTAGGCGACTTT. The full variable domain, with the rest looked up from reference TRBV7-9 and TRBJ1-1, is DTGVSQNPRHKITKRGQNVTFRCDPISEHNRLYWYRQTLGQGPEFLTYFQNEAQLEKSRLLSDRFSAERPKGSFSTLEIQRTEQGDSAMYLCASSLSDRRLGDFGQGTRLTVV.

This chain connects TRBV7-2 to TRBJ2-1; D may be TRBD2 (6 bases). The length of the CDR3 is 17 residues. V was trimmed by 6 bases and J by 5 bases, leaving 23 bases between them. CDR1 is SGHTA and CDR2 is FQGNSA in the germline V gene. CDR3 sequence reads: CASRLYPTGALNNEQFF. DNA of the CDR3: TGTGCCAGCAGACTCTACCCCACGGGAGCCCTTAACAATGAGCAGTTCTTC.

V gene TRBV18 combines with J gene TRBJ1-5; D is uncertain. This CDR3 is built from 13 residues. CDR1 and CDR2 (germline): KGHSH, LQKENI. Trimming shortened V by 3 bases and J by 5 bases, and 8 bases separated the two germline ends. Written as DNA, the CDR3 is TGTGCCAGCTCACCGGAGGGCTATCAGCCCCAGCATTTT. It yields the protein CASSPEGYQPQHF.

This chain connects TRBV23-1 to TRBJ2-1; D is possibly TRBD1 (7 bases). TRBV23-1 is given ORF status, its function remaining uncertain. The CDR3 is made up of 16 amino acids. The ends were cut back, 0 bases at V and 0 bases at J, with 9 bases in the middle. The CDR3 DNA reads TGCGCCAGCAGTCAATCCAGGGGGGCCTCCTACAATGAGCAGTTCTTC. The encoded protein is CASSQSRGASYNEQFF.

In its sample, this clone was seen once. The genes are TRBV6-2 or TRBV6-3 and TRBJ1-1; no clear D gene. The CDR3 runs to 16 residues. Germline-derived CDR1 and CDR2 are MNHEY and SVGEGT. V dropped 3 bases and J dropped 0 bases, with 14 bases sitting between them. CDR3 in amino acids: CASSYLTATMNTEAFF. DNA of the CDR3: TGTGCCAGCAGTTATTTGACGGCGACAATGAACACTGAAGCTTTCTTT.

This chain joins TRBV6-1 and TRBJ1-2; no firm D call. Per germline, CDR1 MNHNS and CDR2 SASEGT. There are 14 residues in the CDR3. V was trimmed by 2 bases and J by 6 bases, leaving 13 bases between them. CDR3 DNA sequence: TGTGCCAGCAGTGAAAGGTGGGTCGGGGATGGCTACACCTTC. The encoded protein is CASSERWVGDGYTF.

This chain uses TRBV7-2 with TRBJ1-6, with a weak D call TRBD1 (5 bases). The CDR3 length is 18 residues. CDR1 is SGHTA and CDR2 is FQGNSA in the germline V gene. Between the trimmed V and J ends, which lost 1 base and 0 bases, there was a span of 13 bases. The DNA for the CDR3 is TGTGCCAGCAGCTTAGGGGTCGTGGGGGGCTCCTATAATTCACCCCTCCACTTT. It translates to CASSLGVVGGSYNSPLHF. The complete variable domain, with remaining parts taken from reference TRBV7-2 and TRBJ1-6, reads GAGVSQSPSNKVTEKGKDVELRCDPISGHTALYWYRQSLGQGLEFLIYFQGNSAPDKSGLPSDRFSAERTGGSVSTLTIQRTQQEDSAVYLCASSLGVVGGSYNSPLHFGNGTRLTVT.

The gene calls are TRBV29-1 and TRBJ1-2; D is perhaps TRBD1 (5 bases). The CDR3 extends over 11 amino acids. The V and J ends lost 3 bases and 4 bases respectively, with 6 bases between them. The germline V gene encodes CDR1 SQVTM and CDR2 ANQGSEA. CDR3 amino acids: CSVDGGYGYTF. The CDR3, as DNA: TGCAGCGTTGACGGGGGCTATGGCTACACCTTC. The complete variable domain, with remaining parts taken from reference TRBV29-1 and TRBJ1-2, reads SAVISQKPSRDICQRGTSLTIQCQVDSQVTMMFWYRQQPGQSLTLIATANQGSEATYESGFVIDKFPISRPNLTFSTLTVSNMSPEDSSIYLCSVDGGYGYTFGSGTRLTVV.

The genes are TRBV9 and TRBJ2-3; D perhaps matches TRBD2 (6 bases). CDR3 size: 16 residues. The ends were cut back, 1 base at V and 3 bases at J, with 15 bases in the middle. The germline V gene has CDR1 SGDLS and CDR2 YYNGEE. The CDR3 bases are TGTGCCAGCAGCGTATTAGTGGGGGGTGGGACAGATACGCAGTATTTT. Its protein is CASSVLVGGGTDTQYF.

The gene calls are TRBV11-2 and TRBJ2-5; 8 bases match TRBD2. Germline V gene data show CDR1 as SGHAT and CDR2 as FQNNGV. After removal of 6 bases from V and 2 bases from J, the junction contained 8 bases not matched to a gene. The CDR3 spans 15 residues. The CDR3 DNA follows: TGTGCCAGCAGTTGGAGCGGGGGTCCACAAGAGACCCAGTACTTC. Protein product: CASSWSGGPQETQYF.

This chain links TRBV6-5 with TRBJ1-1, with 9 positions matching TRBD1. Germline CDR1 reads MNHEY; CDR2 reads SVGAGI. This CDR3 contains 15 residues. The V segment lost 6 bases and the J segment 3 bases; nucleotides outside the gene matches: 8. The CDR3 protein is CASRPKWDRDTEAFF. The CDR3 DNA follows: TGTGCCAGCAGGCCGAAGTGGGACAGGGACACTGAAGCTTTCTTT.

The chain uses TRBV7-2 and TRBJ1-1, with D possibly matching TRBD1 (6 bases). Trimming pared 5 bases from V and 0 bases from J, leaving 22 bases between. Germline V gene data show CDR1 as SGHTA and CDR2 as FQGNSA. This CDR3 spans 18 amino acids. CDR3 sequence reads: CASSPGGWGRLMNTEAFF. CDR3 bases: TGTGCCAGCAGCCCGGGGGGGTGGGGGCGTCTCATGAACACTGAAGCTTTCTTT.

The rearrangement uses TRBV27 and TRBJ2-1, with 8 bases lining up with TRBD2. V dropped 3 bases and J dropped 7; count of bases not matched to a gene: 8. The CDR3 totals 15 residues. Germline values: CDR1 MNHEY, CDR2 SMNVEV (reference sequence). CDR3 DNA sequence: TGTGCCAGCAGTTTCTCGGGAGGGTGGGCTAATGAGCAGTTCTTC. This encodes CASSFSGGWANEQFF.